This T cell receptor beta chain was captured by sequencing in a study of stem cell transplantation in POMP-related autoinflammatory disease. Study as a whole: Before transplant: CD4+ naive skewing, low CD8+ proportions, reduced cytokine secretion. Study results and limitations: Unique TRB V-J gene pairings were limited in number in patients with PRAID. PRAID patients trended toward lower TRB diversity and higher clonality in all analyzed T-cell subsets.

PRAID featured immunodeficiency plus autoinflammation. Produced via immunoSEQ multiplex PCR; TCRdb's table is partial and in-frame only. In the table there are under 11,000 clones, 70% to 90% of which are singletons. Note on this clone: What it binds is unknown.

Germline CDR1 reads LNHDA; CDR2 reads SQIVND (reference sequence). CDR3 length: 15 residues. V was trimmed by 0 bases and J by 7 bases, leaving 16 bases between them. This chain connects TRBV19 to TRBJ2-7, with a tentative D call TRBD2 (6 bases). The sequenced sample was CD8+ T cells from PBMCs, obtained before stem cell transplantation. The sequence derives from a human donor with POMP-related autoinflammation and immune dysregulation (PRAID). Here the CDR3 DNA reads TGTGCCAGTAGTATAGATGGAGGGCCCTCGGGTGAGCAGTACTTC. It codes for CASSIDGGPSGEQYF.